This T cell receptor (beta chain) comes out of a study of T cell repertoires in cytomegalovirus infection. TCRdb analysed the reads with MiXCR anew, one entry per CDR3 protein. Of 600,000 to 800,000 distinct CDR3 sequences listed, approximately 24% are singletons. The sequencing input was CD8+ T cells from PBMCs. The source of this sequence is a human donor in good health (CMV status not recorded). Some clones in this sample may be carry-over from other donors' samples.

CDR3 in DNA: TGCAGTGCTCCCGACCCGGGACAGCGCAATCAGCCCCAGCATTTT. Translation: CSAPDPGQRNQPQHF. V usage is TRBV20-1 and J usage is TRBJ1-5, with 7 bases aligning to TRBD1. With V trimmed by 5 bases and J by 2 bases, 9 bases remained unmatched. The germline CDR1 and CDR2 sequences are DFQATT and SNEGSKA (reference sequence). This CDR3 region has 15 residues.